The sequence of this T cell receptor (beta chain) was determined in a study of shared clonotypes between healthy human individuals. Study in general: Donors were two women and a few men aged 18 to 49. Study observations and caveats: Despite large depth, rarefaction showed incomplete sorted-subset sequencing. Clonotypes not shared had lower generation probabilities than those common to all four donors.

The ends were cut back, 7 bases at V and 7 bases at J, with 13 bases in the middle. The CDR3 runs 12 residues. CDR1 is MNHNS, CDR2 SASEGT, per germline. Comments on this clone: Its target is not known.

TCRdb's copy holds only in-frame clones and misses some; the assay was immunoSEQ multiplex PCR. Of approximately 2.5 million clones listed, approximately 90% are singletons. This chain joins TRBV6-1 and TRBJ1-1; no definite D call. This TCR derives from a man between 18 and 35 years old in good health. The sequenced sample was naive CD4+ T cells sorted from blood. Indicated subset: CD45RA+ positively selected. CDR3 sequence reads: CASNGLGSEAFF. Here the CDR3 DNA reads TGTGCCAGCAATGGGTTGGGAAGTGAAGCTTTCTTT.